This T cell receptor (beta chain) was profiled in a study of cytotoxic CD8 clonotypes in ibrutinib-treated CLL. Overall study context: Responses: roughly 25 partial, 2 complete; after median 68 months, roughly 15 stayed remitted, approximately twelve progressed.

The repertoire was sequenced with immunoSEQ multiplex PCR; TCRdb's copy has only in-frame clones and lacks some. The repertoire holds over 250,000 clones, with more than 70% as singletons. As input for TCR beta libraries, roughly 2.1 micrograms of genomic DNA came from cryopreserved PBMCs. Regarding the study as a whole: Researchers report that baseline clonality outpaced age-matched healthy donors and tracked circulating CD8+ T-cell counts. Elevated clonality accompanied ibrutinib response, with a return toward baseline values at progression.

Points on this clone: Its antigen is still unknown.

The input for sequencing was PBMCs, taken at disease progression, from a patient treated with ibrutinib. This clonotype originated in a human donor with chronic lymphocytic leukemia.

The CDR3 region is CASSISPGSATNEKLFF. The CDR3 DNA sequence: TGTGCCAGTAGTATATCCCCGGGGTCCGCAACTAATGAAAAACTGTTTTTT. The V gene is TRBV19, the J gene TRBJ1-4; D gene uncertain. Germline loops: CDR1 LNHDA, CDR2 SQIVND (reference sequence). The CDR3 is made up of 17 amino acids. Trimming took 2 bases from V and 0 from J, leaving 13 bases between them. The complete variable domain, with remaining parts taken from reference TRBV19 and TRBJ1-4, reads DGGITQSPKYLFRKEGQNVTLSCEQNLNHDAMYWYRQDPGQGLRLIYYSQIVNDFQKGDIAEGYSVSREKKESFPLTVTSAQKNPTAFYLCASSISPGSATNEKLFFGSGTQLSVL.